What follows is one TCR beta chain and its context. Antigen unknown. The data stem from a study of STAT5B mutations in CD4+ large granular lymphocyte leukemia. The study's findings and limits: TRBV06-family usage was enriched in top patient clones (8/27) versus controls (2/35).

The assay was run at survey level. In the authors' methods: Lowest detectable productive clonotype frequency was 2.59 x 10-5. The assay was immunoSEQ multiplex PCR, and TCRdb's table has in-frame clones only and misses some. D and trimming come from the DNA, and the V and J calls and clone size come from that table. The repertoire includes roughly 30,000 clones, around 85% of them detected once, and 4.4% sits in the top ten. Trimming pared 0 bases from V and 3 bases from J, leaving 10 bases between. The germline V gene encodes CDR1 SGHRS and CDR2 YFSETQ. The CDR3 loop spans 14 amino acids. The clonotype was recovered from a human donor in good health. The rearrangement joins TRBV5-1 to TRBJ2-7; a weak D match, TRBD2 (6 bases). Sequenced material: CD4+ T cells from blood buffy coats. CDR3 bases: TGCGCCAGCAGCTTGGGACTAGTCTACTACGAGCAGTACTTC. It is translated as CASSLGLVYYEQYF.